This T cell receptor (beta chain) stems from a study of CD8 T cells in ankylosing spondylitis. General observations from the study: Ankylosing spondylitis blood seemed to carry a telltale TCR beta motif made of several highly homologous variants. Reactive arthritis synovial fluid and blood were previously reported to contain some motif variants. Researchers reportedly found disease-linked clones significantly enriched in matched ankylosing spondylitis synovial fluid.

Making the TCR beta libraries involved quantitative 5'-RACE with molecular barcodes. TCRdb passed the 5' RACE reads through MiXCR, listing each CDR3 protein once. The table lists about 240,000 distinct CDR3 sequences, about 9.1% of them singletons. The CDR3 spans 13 residues. Germline-derived CDR1 and CDR2 are SQVTM and ANQGSEA. V was pared by 7 bases and J by 3 bases, with 13 bases between. In its sample, this clonotype was seen many times. The antigen is undetermined. This TCR came from a male donor with ankylosing spondylitis or in good health (not recorded which). The chain is built from TRBV29-1 and TRBJ1-3; the D gene is possibly TRBD1 (5 bases). What was sequenced was blood, either unsorted or a sorted T cell fraction (not recorded which). CDR3 loop: CSAIDSFGNTIYF. In DNA, the CDR3 is TGCAGCGCAATAGACAGCTTTGGAAACACCATATATTTT.